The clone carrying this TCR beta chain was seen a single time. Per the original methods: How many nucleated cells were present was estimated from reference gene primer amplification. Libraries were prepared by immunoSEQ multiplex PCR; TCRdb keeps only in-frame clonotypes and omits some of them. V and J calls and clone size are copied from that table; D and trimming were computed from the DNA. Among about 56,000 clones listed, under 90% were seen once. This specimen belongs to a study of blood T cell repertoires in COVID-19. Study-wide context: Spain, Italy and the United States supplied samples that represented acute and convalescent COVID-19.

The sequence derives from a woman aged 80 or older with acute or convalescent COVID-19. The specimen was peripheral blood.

DNA of the CDR3: TGCGCCAGCAGCCCCCCAGGGTCGGGCCTCTACGAGCAGTACTTC. It specifies CASSPPGSGLYEQYF. The rearrangement uses TRBV5-1 and TRBJ2-7; perhaps TRBD1 as D (5 bases). V was clipped by 4 bases and J by 3 bases, with 17 bases between them. The CDR3 has 15 amino acids. CDR1 and CDR2 from the germline V gene are SGHRS and YFSETQ.